These T cell receptor beta chains were read from a single sample in a study of blood T cell repertoires in COVID-19. Assay: immunoSEQ multiplex PCR; the TCRdb copy retains only in-frame clones and omits some. Of about 400,000 clones in the sample, about 89% are singletons; the top ten hold about 1.2%. The specimen sequenced was peripheral blood. Receptors originate from a man between 35 and 55 years old with acute or convalescent COVID-19. The CDR3 runs from the conserved cysteine through the conserved F or W. Each record gives: clone size, V gene, J gene, D gene, CDR3 protein, CDR3 DNA. The D gene is left open where the match is weak. Rows may omit the clone size; those that give it use once, few, many or a size class.

>-|TRBV4-3|TRBJ1-2|-
CASSQAPPRQYTNYGYTF
TGCGCCAGCAGCCAAGCCCCCCCACGACAGTACACTAACTATGGCTACACCTTC
>-|TRBV9|TRBJ1-3|-
CASSGQIAGNTIYF
TGTGCCAGCAGCGGACAGATAGCTGGAAACACCATATATTTT
>-|TRBV4-2|TRBJ2-7|TRBD2
CASSQDGLAYEQYF
TGTGCCAGCAGCCAAGATGGACTAGCGTACGAGCAGTACTTC
>-|TRBV19|TRBJ2-1|-
CASRGGSRPTSYNEQFF
TGTGCCAGTAGAGGGGGTAGTCGTCCGACCTCCTACAATGAGCAGTTCTTC
>-|TRBV12-5|TRBJ1-4|TRBD1
CASFFGQVELENEKLFF
TGTGCTAGTTTCTTCGGACAGGTGGAATTGGAAAATGAAAAACTGTTTTTT
>-|TRBV27|TRBJ2-7|TRBD2
CASSFGGSTYEQYF
TGTGCCAGCAGTTTTGGCGGGAGCACTTACGAGCAGTACTTC
>-|TRBV5-4|TRBJ2-2|TRBD1
CASSSGPGTGNTGELFF
TGTGCCAGCAGCTCGGGACCCGGGACAGGGAACACCGGGGAGCTGTTTTTT
>-|TRBV27|TRBJ2-1|TRBD2
CATRLAGVAYNEQFF
TGTGCCACCAGGCTAGCGGGAGTGGCCTACAATGAGCAGTTCTTC
>-|TRBV11-2|TRBJ1-5|-
CASSSRGQPFQHF
TGTGCCAGCAGCTCCCGTGGACAGCCGTTCCAGCATTTT
>-|TRBV19|TRBJ2-5|TRBD1
CASSITGAPLETQYF
TGTGCCAGTAGTATAACAGGGGCGCCGTTGGAGACCCAGTACTTC
>-|TRBV5-5|TRBJ1-4|-
CASSLVGAGYEKLFF
TGTGCCAGCAGCTTGGTAGGGGCAGGGTATGAAAAACTGTTTTTT
>once|TRBV7-3|TRBJ2-1|TRBD1
CASSLGTGDEQFF
TGTGCCAGCAGCTTAGGGACAGGGGACGAGCAGTTCTTC
>-|TRBV30|TRBJ1-1|TRBD1
CALSGTGNTEAFF
TGTGCCCTTTCCGGGACAGGGAACACTGAAGCTTTCTTT
>-|TRBV5-6|TRBJ1-5|TRBD1
CASSFRGDRVNSQPQHF
TGTGCCAGCAGCTTTAGGGGGGACAGGGTAAATTCTCAGCCCCAGCATTTT
>-|TRBV5-4|TRBJ1-2|-
CASSPKGGRGYTF
TGTGCCAGCAGCCCCAAGGGCGGGCGAGGCTACACCTTC
>-|TRBV11-1|TRBJ1-1|-
CASSKAASITEAFF
TGTGCCAGCAGCAAAGCGGCTAGCATCACTGAAGCTTTCTTT
>once|TRBV6-1|TRBJ2-7|-
CASSEPAYEQYF
TGTGCCAGCAGTGAACCAGCCTACGAGCAGTACTTC
>-|TRBV30|TRBJ1-5|TRBD1
CAWSQGVGNQPQHF
TGTGCCTGGAGTCAGGGGGTAGGGAATCAGCCCCAGCATTTT
>-|TRBV19|TRBJ1-5|TRBD1
CASSIQGQGDQPQHF
TGTGCCAGTAGTATCCAAGGACAGGGAGATCAGCCCCAGCATTTT
>-|TRBV9|TRBJ1-3|-
CASTGGSGNTIYF
TGTGCCAGCACGGGGGGGTCCGGAAACACCATATATTTT
>-|TRBV6-5|TRBJ1-3|TRBD1
CASSYSRQGANTIYF
TGTGCCAGCAGTTACTCGAGGCAGGGGGCGAACACCATATATTTT
>-|TRBV19|TRBJ1-5|-
CASSHQGRNQPQHF
TGTGCCAGTAGTCACCAGGGCCGCAATCAGCCCCAGCATTTT
>-|TRBV7-9|TRBJ2-1|TRBD2
CASSLEGLAGGWFF
TGTGCCAGCAGCTTGGAGGGACTAGCGGGGGGGTGGTTCTTC
>-|TRBV5-6|TRBJ1-1|TRBD1
CASSIGQGEAFF
TGTGCCAGCAGCATCGGACAGGGAGAAGCTTTCTTT
>-|TRBV2|TRBJ1-5|-
CASSVTGTPYQPQHF
TGTGCCAGCAGCGTGACCGGGACACCCTATCAGCCCCAGCATTTT
>-|TRBV10-3|TRBJ1-2|-
CAISTRDTLPTNYGYTF
TGTGCCATCAGCACCCGGGACACCCTGCCGACTAACTATGGCTACACCTTC
>-|TRBV28|TRBJ2-7|-
CASSLEGEQYF
TGTGCCAGCAGTTTAGAGGGCGAGCAGTACTTC
>-|TRBV28|TRBJ1-6|-
CASAARAGIYNSPLHF
TGTGCCAGCGCGGCCCGGGCAGGGATTTATAATTCACCCCTCCACTTT
>-|TRBV5-6|TRBJ2-3|-
CASSLTQGPLSDTQYF
TGTGCCAGCAGCTTAACTCAGGGGCCGCTCTCAGATACGCAGTATTTT
>-|TRBV9|TRBJ2-1|TRBD2
CASSSPPSGQREIEQFF
TGTGCCAGCAGCTCCCCTCCTTCCGGGCAGCGGGAGATTGAGCAGTTCTTC
>-|TRBV19|TRBJ1-1|TRBD1
CASSSGGLEAFF
TGTGCCAGTAGCTCAGGGGGCCTTGAAGCTTTCTTT
>-|TRBV6-1|TRBJ2-3|-
CASSESGSGDTQYF
TGTGCCAGCAGTGAATCAGGGTCGGGAGATACGCAGTATTTT
>-|TRBV7-3|TRBJ2-7|-
CASSLPGYEQYF
TGTGCCAGCAGCTTACCCGGGTACGAGCAGTACTTC
>-|TRBV5-1|TRBJ1-1|TRBD1
CASSRDGQGPNTEAFF
TGCGCCAGCAGCCGCGATGGACAGGGACCGAACACTGAAGCTTTCTTT
>-|TRBV29-1|TRBJ2-2|-
CSASDTTNTGELFF
TGCAGCGCCTCGGACACGACGAACACCGGGGAGCTGTTTTTT
>-|TRBV28|TRBJ1-2|-
CASSFPGGNYGYTF
TGTGCCAGCAGTTTCCCCGGCGGTAACTATGGCTACACCTTC
>-|TRBV7-9|TRBJ1-4|-
CASRSNSLENEKLFF
TGTGCCAGCAGGTCGAACAGCCTGGAAAATGAAAAACTGTTTTTT
>-|TRBV5-6|TRBJ1-5|-
CASSLGDNQPQHF
TGTGCCAGCAGCTTAGGGGACAATCAGCCCCAGCATTTT
>-|TRBV6-6|TRBJ1-5|-
CASSYSSTSDQPQHF
TGTGCCAGCAGTTACTCAAGCACCTCGGATCAGCCCCAGCATTTT
>few|TRBV28|TRBJ2-1|-
CASSLRLERYNEQFF
TGTGCCAGCAGTCTTCGACTCGAGCGCTACAATGAGCAGTTCTTC